This passage covers 24 T cell receptor beta chains from one sample sequenced in a study of CD8+ T cells in alopecia areata. After isolation, RNA underwent reverse transcription to generate cDNA as the sequencing template. This table comes from immunoSEQ multiplex PCR, and its TCRdb copy is limited to in-frame clones, with some not included. The data hold roughly 210,000 clones, with 43% observed a single time. As to treatment: oral pan-JAK inhibitor, 5-10 mg twice daily. This specimen consisted of CD4+ T cells sorted from blood, obtained around week 36, from a patient treated with tofacitinib. The receptors shown here come from a human donor with alopecia areata.

The table lists this clone with a count of one. The V call is TRBV6-6, the J call TRBJ2-7; D not resolved. CDR1 and CDR2 (germline): MNHNY, SVGAGI (reference sequence). The CDR3 sequence is 12 residues long. V was clipped by 8 bases and J by 4 bases, with 12 bases between them. CDR3: CASHSSGYEQYF. The CDR3 nucleotides read TGTGCCAGCCATAGCAGTGGATACGAGCAGTACTTC.

The table lists this clone with a few counts. This chain uses TRBV6-1 with TRBJ2-1; weak D call: TRBD1 (6 bases). V lost 0 bases and J lost 1, with 10 bases in between. Germline CDR1 and CDR2: MNHNS and SASEGT. This CDR3 region has 16 residues. The CDR3 sequence is CASSEAGARSYNEQFF. The CDR3 bases are TGTGCCAGCAGTGAAGCGGGGGCGAGGTCCTACAATGAGCAGTTCTTC.

The chain carries TRBV5-1 and TRBJ2-1, with D perhaps being TRBD1 or TRBD2 (6 bases each). CDR3 length: 14 residues. CDR1 is SGHRS, CDR2 YFSETQ, per germline. Trimming removed 4 bases from V and 6 bases from J, with 14 bases in between. CDR3 loop: CASSPGGGFNEQFF. CDR3 DNA: TGCGCCAGCAGCCCCGGAGGGGGTTTCAATGAGCAGTTCTTC.

This clone was observed a few times. The J gene is TRBJ2-1, the V gene TRBV7-2; 11 bases are a match to TRBD2. Germline assignment: CDR1 SGHTA and CDR2 FQGNSA. The junction had 2 bases not matched to a gene; V was cut back by 9 bases and J by 4 bases. This CDR3 contains 13 residues. The CDR3 reads CASLAGGYNEQFF. The CDR3 DNA reads TGTGCCAGTCTAGCGGGAGGATACAATGAGCAGTTCTTC.

This clone has a handful of counts. V is TRBV15 and J is TRBJ2-1, with no clear D. Germline loops: CDR1 LNHNV, CDR2 YYDKDF (reference sequence). The CDR3 totals 12 residues. Trimming removed 4 bases at V and 5 bases at J, with 6 bases between. For the CDR3, the DNA is TGTGCCACCAGCACTTCTAACAATGAGCAGTTCTTC. Residues: CATSTSNNEQFF.

The table lists this clone with a few counts. This same CDR3 is encoded by further DNA sequences in the sample. The chain employs TRBV6-5 and TRBJ2-7; 8 bases fit TRBD1. The length of the CDR3 is 15 residues. From germline, CDR1 is MNHEY and CDR2 SVGAGI. With 0 bases clipped from V and 1 base from J, the junction kept 2 bases outside the gene matches. As DNA, the CDR3 is TGTGCCAGCAGTTACTCCGGGACAGGTTCCTACGAGCAGTACTTC. The encoded protein is CASSYSGTGSYEQYF.

The chain joins TRBV6-5 to TRBJ1-5; 7 bases agree with TRBD1. This CDR3 is built from 14 residues. J was trimmed by 4 bases and V by 6 bases; bases with no gene match: 6. Germline values: CDR1 MNHEY, CDR2 SVGAGI. DNA for the CDR3: TGTGCCAGCAGCTTGGTCAGGGGGAATCAGCCCCAGCATTTT. It encodes CASSLVRGNQPQHF.

The rearrangement joins TRBV6-1 to TRBJ1-5; 10 bases agree with TRBD1. This CDR3 contains 14 residues. Germline-derived CDR1 and CDR2 are MNHNS and SASEGT. The trim removed 7 bases at V and 7 bases at J, leaving 7 bases unmatched. The CDR3 nucleotides are TGTGCCAGCACCAGACAGGGGGCAGAACAGCCCCAGCATTTT. This gives the protein CASTRQGAEQPQHF.

The CDR3 here is CASSRGSILYNEQFF. As DNA, the CDR3 is TGTGCCAGTAGTAGGGGATCCATATTGTACAATGAGCAGTTCTTC. The chain is built from TRBV19 and TRBJ2-1, with D uncertain. This CDR3 has 15 amino acids. V was shortened by 4 bases and J by 4 bases, with 14 bases between the two germline ends. The germline CDR1 and CDR2 sequences are LNHDA and SQIVND (reference sequence). The whole variable domain, filled in from reference TRBV19 and TRBJ2-1, reads DGGITQSPKYLFRKEGQNVTLSCEQNLNHDAMYWYRQDPGQGLRLIYYSQIVNDFQKGDIAEGYSVSREKKESFPLTVTSAQKNPTAFYLCASSRGSILYNEQFFGPGTRLTVL.

This rearrangement joins TRBV28 to TRBJ1-2, with D unresolved. CDR3 length: 15 amino acids. Per germline, CDR1 MDHEN and CDR2 SYDVKM. Trimming took off 2 bases at V and 0 bases at J, with 10 bases between the two ends. CDR3 nucleotide sequence: TGTGCCAGCAGTTTAGGGTCCGCAGCTAACTATGGCTACACCTTC. Its translation is CASSLGSAANYGYTF.

This clone was seen ten or more times. The rearrangement links TRBV10-3 to TRBJ2-1, with D hard to call. The germline V gene encodes CDR1 ENHRY and CDR2 SYGVKD. The length of the CDR3 is 13 residues. V was trimmed by 7 bases and J by 10 bases, leaving 17 bases between them. The CDR3 bases are TGTGCCATCAAGGAAGTGAGGCCCGGGGAGCAGTTCTTC. This codes for CAIKEVRPGEQFF.

Only a few counts were recorded for this clone. The chain joins TRBV29-1 to TRBJ2-3; D gene uncertain. The CDR3 has 12 residues. Germline lookup yields CDR1 SQVTM and CDR2 ANQGSEA. Deletions cut 0 bases from V and 6 bases from J, with 7 bases between. CDR3 in DNA: TGCAGCGTTGAAGAGCAACGGGATACGCAGTATTTT. Translated, it gives CSVEEQRDTQYF.

This clone has at least ten counts. The sample carries other DNA sequences with the same CDR3. The V gene is TRBV7-2, the J gene TRBJ2-3, with D unresolved. Germline CDR1 reads SGHTA; CDR2 reads FQGNSA. Trimming shortened V by 3 bases and J by 1 base, and 2 bases separated the two germline ends. This CDR3 spans 12 amino acids. The CDR3 reads CASSLGTDTQYF. CDR3 DNA sequence: TGTGCCAGCAGCTTGGGCACAGATACGCAGTATTTT.

The J gene is TRBJ2-5, the V gene TRBV5-1, with TRBD1 matching 7 bases. Germline loops: CDR1 SGHRS, CDR2 YFSETQ. CDR3 size: 13 residues. V lost 4 bases to trimming and J lost 4 bases; unmatched junction nucleotides: 4. CDR3 nucleotides: TGCGCCAGCAGCACCGACAGGGCAGAGACCCAGTACTTC. As protein: CASSTDRAETQYF. The full variable domain, in which reference TRBV5-1 and TRBJ2-5 provide the parts outside the CDR3, is KAGVTQTPRYLIKTRGQQVTLSCSPISGHRSVSWYQQTPGQGLQFLFEYFSETQRNKGNFPGRFSGRQFSNSRSEMNVSTLELGDSALYLCASSTDRAETQYFGPGTRLLVL.

The chain recombines TRBV15 with TRBJ2-1; 7 bases line up with TRBD1. The trim removed 1 base at V and 5 bases at J, leaving 8 bases unmatched. This CDR3 region has 16 residues. The V gene's germline CDR1 is LNHNV and CDR2 YYDKDF (reference sequence). CDR3 nucleotide sequence: TGTGCCACCAGCAGAGGTGTGACAGGGAATAACAATGAGCAGTTCTTC. Translated: CATSRGVTGNNNEQFF.

The rearrangement links TRBV5-1 to TRBJ2-2, with D maybe TRBD1 (5 bases). The germline V and J ends were trimmed by 0 bases and 7 bases, with 13 bases remaining between them. The germline V gene encodes CDR1 SGHRS and CDR2 YFSETQ. The CDR3 runs 15 residues. CDR3 DNA sequence: TGCGCCAGCAGCTTGGAAACAGGACGTAACGGGGAGCTGTTTTTT. Amino acids: CASSLETGRNGELFF.

The CDR3 loop reads CARTGQEDEQYF. As DNA, the CDR3 is TGCGCCAGGACGGGCCAAGAGGACGAGCAGTACTTC. This sequence joins TRBV23-1 and TRBJ2-7; D not resolved. TRBV23-1 has ORF status, its function being uncertain. The CDR3 runs to 12 residues. Trimming left V 9 bases short and J 5 bases short, with 14 bases between.

The chain employs TRBV5-6 and TRBJ2-2; tentatively, D is TRBD2 (6 bases). The CDR3 has 17 residues. V was cut by 4 bases and J by 8 bases, with 24 bases left in between. Germline CDR1 SGHDT, CDR2 YYEEEE. This chain's CDR3 is CASSPLLGGGSSGELFF. CDR3 DNA sequence: TGTGCCAGCAGCCCTCTACTTGGTGGAGGGTCGTCGGGGGAGCTGTTTTTT.

The chain has TRBV5-6 and TRBJ2-3, with a tentative D call TRBD2 (6 bases). Trimming shortened V by 3 bases and J by 1 base, and 9 bases separated the two germline ends. Germline V gives CDR1 SGHDT, CDR2 YYEEEE. CDR3 size: 14 residues. The CDR3 nucleotides read TGTGCCAGCAGCTCGGGGACTCGCACAGATACGCAGTATTTT. It translates to CASSSGTRTDTQYF.

The chain couples TRBV14 to TRBJ2-6, with D perhaps assigned TRBD1 or TRBD2 (5 bases each). V lost 4 bases and J lost 2, with 12 bases in between. There are 16 residues in the CDR3. Germline V gives CDR1 SGHDN, CDR2 FVKESK. The CDR3 coding sequence is TGTGCCAGCAGCCGGGACCTTAGTGCTGGGGCCAACGTCCTGACTTTC. This codes for CASSRDLSAGANVLTF.

This clone has more than one count but fewer than ten. The chain recombines TRBV18 with TRBJ2-4; 8 bases align to TRBD1. The CDR3 is 13 amino acids. Unmatched junction bases numbered 1, after V lost 4 bases and J lost 5 bases. Germline assignment: CDR1 KGHSH and CDR2 LQKENI. The CDR3 region is CASSQDRENIQYF. DNA for the CDR3: TGTGCCAGCTCACAGGACAGGGAAAACATTCAGTACTTC.

The chain uses TRBV4-1 and TRBJ2-3; 9 positions match TRBD1. The junction had 3 bases not matched to a gene; V was cut back by 4 bases and J by 1 base. CDR3 length: 15 residues. CDR1 is MGHRA, CDR2 YSYEKL, per germline. This CDR3 is CASSLRQGGTDTQYF. In DNA form, the CDR3 reads TGCGCCAGCAGCCTAAGACAGGGGGGCACAGATACGCAGTATTTT.

Many counts were recorded for this clone. The same CDR3 also results from other DNA sequences found in this sample. This chain links TRBV27 with TRBJ1-2; no firm D call. The CDR3 loop spans 15 amino acids. V lost 2 bases and J 0 bases, leaving 10 bases between the germline ends. Germline V gene lookup returns CDR1 MNHEY and CDR2 SMNVEV (reference sequence). In DNA form, the CDR3 reads TGTGCCAGCAGTTTAAGCCCCAGAGCTAACTATGGCTACACCTTC. Translating it yields CASSLSPRANYGYTF.

The chain carries TRBV9 and TRBJ2-7; D may be TRBD1 (5 bases). This CDR3 spans 11 amino acids. Trimming stripped 3 bases from V and 5 bases from J, with 6 bases between. Germline-derived CDR1 and CDR2 are SGDLS and YYNGEE. The CDR3 DNA follows: TGTGCCAGCAGCGCAGGGAACGAGCAGTACTTC. Translation gives CASSAGNEQYF. Full variable domain (missing parts from reference TRBV9 and TRBJ2-7): DSGVTQTPKHLITATGQRVTLRCSPRSGDLSVYWYQQSLDQGLQFLIQYYNGEERAKGNILERFSAQQFPDLHSELNLSSLELGDSALYFCASSAGNEQYFGPGTRLTVT.